The sequence of this T cell receptor beta chain was determined in a study of T cell responses to AZD1222 COVID-19 vaccine. Study-wide results and caveats: Nearly half of the spike-specific TCRs reportedly recognize variant regions that carry no mutations. Sampling captured repertoires only after the peak T cell response. At baseline, seropositivity was found in only a handful of AZD1222 recipients. Spike-specific TCR breadth and depth went up after people got two AZD1222 doses.

The assay was immunoSEQ multiplex PCR, and TCRdb's table has in-frame clones only and misses some. Found here are roughly 270,000 clones, 94% of them singletons; the top ten hold less than 0.6%. V was pared by 5 bases and J by 0 bases, with 6 bases of the junction left unmatched. The CDR3 extends over 17 amino acids. Germline lookup yields CDR1 SGHVS and CDR2 FQNEAQ. About this clone: The antigen remains undetermined.

The chain carries TRBV7-8 and TRBJ2-6, with 8 bases aligning to TRBD1. This sequence originates from an adult who received the AZD1222 COVID-19 vaccine. The sample here was peripheral blood, taken 28 days after the second AZD1222 dose. The chain's CDR3 is CASSRGTGSSGANVLTF. In nucleotides, the CDR3 is TGTGCCAGCAGCCGAGGGACAGGCAGCTCTGGGGCCAACGTCCTGACTTTC.